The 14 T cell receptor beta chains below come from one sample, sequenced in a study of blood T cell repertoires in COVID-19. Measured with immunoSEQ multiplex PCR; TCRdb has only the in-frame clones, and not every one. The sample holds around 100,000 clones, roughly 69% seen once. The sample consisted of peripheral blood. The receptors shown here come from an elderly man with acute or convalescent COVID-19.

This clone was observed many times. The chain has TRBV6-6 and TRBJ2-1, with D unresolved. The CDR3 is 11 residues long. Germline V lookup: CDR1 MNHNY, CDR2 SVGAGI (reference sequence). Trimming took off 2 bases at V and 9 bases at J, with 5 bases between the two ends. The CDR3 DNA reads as TGTGCCAGCAGTTACATCGGTGAGCAGTTCTTC. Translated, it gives CASSYIGEQFF.

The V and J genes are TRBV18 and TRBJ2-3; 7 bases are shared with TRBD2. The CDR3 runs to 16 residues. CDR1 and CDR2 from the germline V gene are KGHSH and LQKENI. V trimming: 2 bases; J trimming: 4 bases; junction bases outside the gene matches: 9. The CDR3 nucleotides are TGTGCCAGCTCACCAGGGACCCGGGACTATGCAGATACGCAGTATTTT. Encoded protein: CASSPGTRDYADTQYF.

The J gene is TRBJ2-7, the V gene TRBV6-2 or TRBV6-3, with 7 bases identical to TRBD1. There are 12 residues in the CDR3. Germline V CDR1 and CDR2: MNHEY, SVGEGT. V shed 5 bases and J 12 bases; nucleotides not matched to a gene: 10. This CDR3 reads CASSHFRGILYF. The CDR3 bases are TGTGCCAGCAGTCACTTCAGGGGGATATTGTACTTC.

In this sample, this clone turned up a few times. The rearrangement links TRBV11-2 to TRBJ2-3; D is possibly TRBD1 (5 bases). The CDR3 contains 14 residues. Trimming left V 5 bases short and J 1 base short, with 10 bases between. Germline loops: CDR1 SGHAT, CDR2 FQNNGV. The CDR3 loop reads CASSPRAGTDTQYF. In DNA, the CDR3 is TGTGCCAGCAGCCCCAGGGCCGGCACAGATACGCAGTATTTT.

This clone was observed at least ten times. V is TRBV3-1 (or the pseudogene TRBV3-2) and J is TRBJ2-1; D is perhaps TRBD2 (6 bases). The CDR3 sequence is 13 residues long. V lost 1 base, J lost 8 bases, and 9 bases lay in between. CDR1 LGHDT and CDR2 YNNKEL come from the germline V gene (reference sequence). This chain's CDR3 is CASSQGRRDEQFF. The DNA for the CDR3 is TGTGCCAGCAGCCAAGGGCGGAGGGATGAGCAGTTCTTC.

CDR3 residues: CASSLRPRELNQPQHF. DNA for the CDR3: TGTGCCAGCAGTTTACGCCCAAGGGAGCTAAATCAGCCCCAGCATTTT. V usage is TRBV28 and J usage is TRBJ1-5; D is ambiguous. V was clipped by 2 bases and J by 4 bases, with 15 bases between them. The CDR3 runs to 16 residues. In germline, CDR1 is MDHEN, CDR2 SYDVKM.

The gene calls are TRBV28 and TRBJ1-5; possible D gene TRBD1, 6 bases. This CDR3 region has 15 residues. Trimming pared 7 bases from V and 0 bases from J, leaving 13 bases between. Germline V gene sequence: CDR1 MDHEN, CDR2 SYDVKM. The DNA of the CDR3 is TGTGCCAGCATTCCTACAGGGAATAGCAATCAGCCCCAGCATTTT. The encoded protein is CASIPTGNSNQPQHF.

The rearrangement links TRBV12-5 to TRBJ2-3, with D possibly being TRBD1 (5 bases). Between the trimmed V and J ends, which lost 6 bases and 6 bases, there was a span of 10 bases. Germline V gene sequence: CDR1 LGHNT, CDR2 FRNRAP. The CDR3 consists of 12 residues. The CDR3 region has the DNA TGTGCTAGTGGCCCCAGGGTTGATACGCAGTATTTT. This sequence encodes CASGPRVDTQYF.

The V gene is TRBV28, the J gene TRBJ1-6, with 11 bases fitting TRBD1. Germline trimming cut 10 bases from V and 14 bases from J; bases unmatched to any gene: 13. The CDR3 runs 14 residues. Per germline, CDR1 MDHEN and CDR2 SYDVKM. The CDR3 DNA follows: TGTGCCACCCGGGACAGGGGGACGGTGGTGGCCCTCCACTTT. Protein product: CATRDRGTVVALHF.

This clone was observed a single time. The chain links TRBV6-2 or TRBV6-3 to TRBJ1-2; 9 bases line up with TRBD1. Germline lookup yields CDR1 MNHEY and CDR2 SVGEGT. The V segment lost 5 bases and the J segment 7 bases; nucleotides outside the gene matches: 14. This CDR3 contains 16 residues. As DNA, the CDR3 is TGTGCCAGCAGTCCCTTCTTACAGGGGGCAACTGTTGGCTACACCTTC. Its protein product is CASSPFLQGATVGYTF.

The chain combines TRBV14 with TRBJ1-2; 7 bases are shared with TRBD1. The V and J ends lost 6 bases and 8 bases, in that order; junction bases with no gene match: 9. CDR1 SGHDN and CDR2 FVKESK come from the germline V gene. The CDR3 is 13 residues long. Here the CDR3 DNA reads TGTGCCAGCAGGCCAGACAGGGTTGGAGGCTACACCTTC. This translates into CASRPDRVGGYTF.

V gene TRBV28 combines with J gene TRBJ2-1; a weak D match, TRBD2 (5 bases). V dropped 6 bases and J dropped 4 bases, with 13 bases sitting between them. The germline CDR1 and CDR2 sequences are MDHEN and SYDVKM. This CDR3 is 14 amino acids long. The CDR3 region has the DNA TGTGCCAGCAGGAGGGAAATGCCTTACAATGAGCAGTTCTTC. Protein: CASRREMPYNEQFF.

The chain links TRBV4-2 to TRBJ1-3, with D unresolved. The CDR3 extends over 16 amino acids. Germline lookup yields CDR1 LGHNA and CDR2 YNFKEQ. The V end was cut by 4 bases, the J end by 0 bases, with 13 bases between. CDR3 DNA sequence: TGTGCCAGCAGCCGAGAAGTGGCGGCCTCTGGAAACACCATATATTTT. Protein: CASSREVAASGNTIYF.

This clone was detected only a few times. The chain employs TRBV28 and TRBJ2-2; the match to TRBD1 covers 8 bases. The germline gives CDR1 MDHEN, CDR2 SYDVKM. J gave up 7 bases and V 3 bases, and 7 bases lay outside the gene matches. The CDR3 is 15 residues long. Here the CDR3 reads CASSFSQGAIGELFF. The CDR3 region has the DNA TGTGCCAGCAGTTTCTCCCAGGGGGCTATCGGGGAGCTGTTTTTT.